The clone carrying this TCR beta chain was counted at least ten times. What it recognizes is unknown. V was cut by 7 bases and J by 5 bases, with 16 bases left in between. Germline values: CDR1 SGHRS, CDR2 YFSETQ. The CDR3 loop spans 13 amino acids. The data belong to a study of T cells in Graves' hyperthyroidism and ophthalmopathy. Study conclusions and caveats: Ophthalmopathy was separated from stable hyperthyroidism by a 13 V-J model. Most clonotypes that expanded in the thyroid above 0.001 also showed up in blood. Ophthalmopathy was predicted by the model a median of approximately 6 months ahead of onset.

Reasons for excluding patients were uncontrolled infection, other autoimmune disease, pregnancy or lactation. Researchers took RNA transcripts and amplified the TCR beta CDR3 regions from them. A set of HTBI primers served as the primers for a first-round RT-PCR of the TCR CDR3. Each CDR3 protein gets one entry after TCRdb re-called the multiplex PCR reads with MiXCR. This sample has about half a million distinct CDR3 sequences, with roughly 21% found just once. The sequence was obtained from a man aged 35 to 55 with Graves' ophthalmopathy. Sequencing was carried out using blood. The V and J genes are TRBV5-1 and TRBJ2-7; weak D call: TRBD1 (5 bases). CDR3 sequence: CASLRDRPNEQYF. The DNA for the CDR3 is TGCGCCAGCCTACGCGACAGACCCAACGAGCAGTACTTC.